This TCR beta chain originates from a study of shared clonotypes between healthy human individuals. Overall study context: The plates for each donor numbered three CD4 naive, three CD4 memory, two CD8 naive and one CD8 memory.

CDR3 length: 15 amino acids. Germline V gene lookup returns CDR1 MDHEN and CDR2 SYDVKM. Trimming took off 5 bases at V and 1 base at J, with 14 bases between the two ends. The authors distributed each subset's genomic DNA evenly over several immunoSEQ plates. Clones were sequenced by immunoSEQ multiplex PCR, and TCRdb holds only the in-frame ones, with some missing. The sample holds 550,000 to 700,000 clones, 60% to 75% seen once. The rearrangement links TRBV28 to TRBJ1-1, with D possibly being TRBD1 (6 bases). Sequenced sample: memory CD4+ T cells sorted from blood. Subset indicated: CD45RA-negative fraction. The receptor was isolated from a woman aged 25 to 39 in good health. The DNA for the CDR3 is TGTGCCAGCAGTCCCTTTCTACAGGGGAACACTGAAGCTTTCTTT. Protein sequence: CASSPFLQGNTEAFF.